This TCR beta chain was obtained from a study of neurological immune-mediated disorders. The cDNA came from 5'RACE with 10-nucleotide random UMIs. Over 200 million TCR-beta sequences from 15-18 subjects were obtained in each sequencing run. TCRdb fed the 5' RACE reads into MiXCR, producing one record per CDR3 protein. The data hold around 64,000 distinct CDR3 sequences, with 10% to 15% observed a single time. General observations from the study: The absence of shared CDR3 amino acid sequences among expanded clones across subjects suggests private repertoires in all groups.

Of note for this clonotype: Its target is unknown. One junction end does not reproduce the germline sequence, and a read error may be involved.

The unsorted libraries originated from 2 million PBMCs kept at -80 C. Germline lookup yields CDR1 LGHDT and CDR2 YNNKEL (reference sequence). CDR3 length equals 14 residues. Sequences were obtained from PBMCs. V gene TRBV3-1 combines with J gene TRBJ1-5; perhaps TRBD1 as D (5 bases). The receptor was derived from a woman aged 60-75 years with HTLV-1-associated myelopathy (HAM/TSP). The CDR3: CASSQDSSNQPQHF. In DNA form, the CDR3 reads TGTGCCAGCAGTCAAGACAGTAGCAATCAGCCCCAGCATTTT.